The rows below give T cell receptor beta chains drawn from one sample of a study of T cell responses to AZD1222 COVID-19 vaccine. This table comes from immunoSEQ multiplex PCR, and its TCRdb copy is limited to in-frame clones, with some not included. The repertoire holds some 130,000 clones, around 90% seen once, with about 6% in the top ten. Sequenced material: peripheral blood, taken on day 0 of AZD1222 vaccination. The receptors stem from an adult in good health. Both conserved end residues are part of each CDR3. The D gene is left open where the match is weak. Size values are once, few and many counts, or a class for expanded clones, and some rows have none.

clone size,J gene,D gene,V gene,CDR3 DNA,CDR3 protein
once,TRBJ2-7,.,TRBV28,TGTGCCAGCAGTGATGCGGCAGTCCAGTCCTACGAGCAGTACTTC,CASSDAAVQSYEQYF
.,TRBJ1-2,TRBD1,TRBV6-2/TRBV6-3,TGTGCCAGCAGCTCCGCTCAGGGGGCCGCCCGGGGGACCTTC,CASSSAQGAARGTF
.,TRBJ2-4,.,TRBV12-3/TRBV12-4,TGTGCCAGCACCTGGGGGGGCGTAAACATTCAGTACTTC,CASTWGGVNIQYF
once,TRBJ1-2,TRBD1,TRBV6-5,TGTGCCAGCACCAGGACAGGGGGCGTATATGGCTACACCTTC,CASTRTGGVYGYTF
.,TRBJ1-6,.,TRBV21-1,TGTGCCAGCAGCCCCGGGCAGCGACAGAAAAATTCACCCCTCCACTTT,CASSPGQRQKNSPLHF
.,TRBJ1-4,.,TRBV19,TGTGCCAGTAGTATAGATCTGGAAGAAAAACTGTTTTTT,CASSIDLEEKLFF
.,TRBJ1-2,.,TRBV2,TGTGCCAGCCTCAAAGAGGCCGGTAACTATGGCTACACCTTC,CASLKEAGNYGYTF
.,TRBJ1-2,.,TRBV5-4,TGTGCCAGCAGCTTGTCAGGGTATCCCAACTATGGCTACACCTTC,CASSLSGYPNYGYTF
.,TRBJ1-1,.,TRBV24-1,TGTGCCACCAGGGGGGGGGCTGGCACTGAAGCTTTCTTT,CATRGGAGTEAFF
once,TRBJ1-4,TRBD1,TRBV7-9,TGTGCCAGCAGCCGGACAGGAGGAATTGAAAAACTGTTTTTT,CASSRTGGIEKLFF
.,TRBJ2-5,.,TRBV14,TGTGCCAGCAGCCAAGGGATCACAGAGACCCAGTACTTC,CASSQGITETQYF
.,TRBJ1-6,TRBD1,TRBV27,TGTGCCAGCACCAAACCGGGACAGGGCGCACCCCTCCACTTT,CASTKPGQGAPLHF
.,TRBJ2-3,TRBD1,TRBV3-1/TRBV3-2,TGTGCCAGCAGCCTCAAAACAGGGGGCCGGACCACAGATACGCAGTATTTT,CASSLKTGGRTTDTQYF
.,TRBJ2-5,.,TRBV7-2,TGTGCCAGCAGCGCCAGGCGGGAAGAGACCCAGTACTTC,CASSARREETQYF
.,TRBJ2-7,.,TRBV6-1,TGTGCCAGCAGTGAAGCCAGTTCCTACGAGCAGTACTTC,CASSEASSYEQYF
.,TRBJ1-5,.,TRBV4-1,TGCGCCAGCAGCCAAACCAGGGCTCGTGGGAATCAGCCCCAGCATTTT,CASSQTRARGNQPQHF
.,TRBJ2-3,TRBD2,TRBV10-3,TGTGCCATCAGTGAGTCCGGACTAGCGGCCAGCACAGATACGCAGTATTTT,CAISESGLAASTDTQYF
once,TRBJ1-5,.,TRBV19,TGTGCCAGTAAATTTCGACGGGCCCATCAGCCCCAGCATTTT,CASKFRRAHQPQHF
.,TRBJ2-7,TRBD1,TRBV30,TGTGCCTGGAGCCCCTGGGACAGGGGGGACCGGCAGTACTTC,CAWSPWDRGDRQYF
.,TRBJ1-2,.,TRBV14,TGTGCCAGCAGCCAAGAGCGACAGAGCTATGGCTACACCTTC,CASSQERQSYGYTF
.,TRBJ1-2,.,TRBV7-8,TGTGCCAGCAGCGCCGGGATAGGGCCGATTAACTATGGCTACACCTTC,CASSAGIGPINYGYTF
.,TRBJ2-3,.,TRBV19,TGTGCCAGTAGTATCAGTTCTAGCACAGATACGCAGTATTTT,CASSISSSTDTQYF
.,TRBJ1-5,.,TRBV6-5,TGTGCCAGCGCAGGAGGTGTTAATAATCAGCCCCAGCATTTT,CASAGGVNNQPQHF
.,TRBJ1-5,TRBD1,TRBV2,TGTGCCAGCAGTGAGAGGACAGGAGACCAGCCCCAGCATTTT,CASSERTGDQPQHF
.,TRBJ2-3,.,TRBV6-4,TGTGCCAGCAGTGACGGCGGGGGCCCCACAGATACGCAGTATTTT,CASSDGGGPTDTQYF
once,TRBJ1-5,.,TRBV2,TGTGCCAGCAGTGAAGTGGTGGCCTTTCAGCCCCAGCATTTT,CASSEVVAFQPQHF
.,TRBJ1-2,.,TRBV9,TGTGCCAGCAGCCCCGGGAGCTATGGCTACACCTTC,CASSPGSYGYTF
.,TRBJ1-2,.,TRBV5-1,TGCGCCAGCAGCTCTGATACGGGCTATGGCTACACCTTC,CASSSDTGYGYTF
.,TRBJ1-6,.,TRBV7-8,TGTGCCAGCAGCTGGACGGATAATTCACCCCTCCACTTT,CASSWTDNSPLHF
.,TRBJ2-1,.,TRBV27,TGTGCCAGCAGTTTATCGAAGAATGAGCAGTTCTTC,CASSLSKNEQFF
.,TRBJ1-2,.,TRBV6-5,TGTGCCAGCAGTTACTCTGGACACCTCCCGAACTATGGCTACACCTTC,CASSYSGHLPNYGYTF
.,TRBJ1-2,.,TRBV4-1,TGCGCCAGCATTGCGAACGACACCTTC,CASIANDTF
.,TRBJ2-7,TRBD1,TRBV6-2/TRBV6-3,TGTGCCAGCAGCCAAGGGGGCGCATACGAGCAGTACTTC,CASSQGGAYEQYF
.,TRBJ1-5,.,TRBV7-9,TGTGCCAGCAGCCCAAAAGGGGGAACCTCTAATCAGCCCCAGCATTTT,CASSPKGGTSNQPQHF
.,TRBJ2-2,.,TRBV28,TGTGCCAGCAGTTTTAGGCAGGGCACCGGGGAGCTGTTTTTT,CASSFRQGTGELFF
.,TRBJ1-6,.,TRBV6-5,TGTGCCAGCAGTTCACAGGATAATTCACCCCTCCACTTT,CASSSQDNSPLHF
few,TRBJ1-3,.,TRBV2,TGTGCCAGCAGTGAACGGAAGGCCACCATATATTTT,CASSERKATIYF
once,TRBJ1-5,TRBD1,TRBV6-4,TGTGCCGGAAAAACAGGGGTTGGTCAGCCCCAGCATTTT,CAGKTGVGQPQHF
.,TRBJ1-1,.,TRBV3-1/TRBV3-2,TGTGCCAGCAGCCATGACGGAGGAACTGAAGCTTTCTTT,CASSHDGGTEAFF
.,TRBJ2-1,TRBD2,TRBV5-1,TGCGCCAGCAGCTACGGGGGGAGGGACAATGAGCAGTTCTTC,CASSYGGRDNEQFF
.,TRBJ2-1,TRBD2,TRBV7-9,TGTGCCAGCAGCTTACCGGCGGGGGGGCGTGAGGAGCAGTTCTTC,CASSLPAGGREEQFF
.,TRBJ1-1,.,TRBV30,TGTGCCTGGAGTGTACGGGGGACTGGGGGCACTGAAGCTTTCTTT,CAWSVRGTGGTEAFF
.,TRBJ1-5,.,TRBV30,TGTGCCTGGACCCCCGCGGCAGGGAATCAGCCCCAGCATTTT,CAWTPAAGNQPQHF
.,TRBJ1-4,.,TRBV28,TGTGCCAGCAGCCCACTCTATGAAAAACTGTTTTTT,CASSPLYEKLFF